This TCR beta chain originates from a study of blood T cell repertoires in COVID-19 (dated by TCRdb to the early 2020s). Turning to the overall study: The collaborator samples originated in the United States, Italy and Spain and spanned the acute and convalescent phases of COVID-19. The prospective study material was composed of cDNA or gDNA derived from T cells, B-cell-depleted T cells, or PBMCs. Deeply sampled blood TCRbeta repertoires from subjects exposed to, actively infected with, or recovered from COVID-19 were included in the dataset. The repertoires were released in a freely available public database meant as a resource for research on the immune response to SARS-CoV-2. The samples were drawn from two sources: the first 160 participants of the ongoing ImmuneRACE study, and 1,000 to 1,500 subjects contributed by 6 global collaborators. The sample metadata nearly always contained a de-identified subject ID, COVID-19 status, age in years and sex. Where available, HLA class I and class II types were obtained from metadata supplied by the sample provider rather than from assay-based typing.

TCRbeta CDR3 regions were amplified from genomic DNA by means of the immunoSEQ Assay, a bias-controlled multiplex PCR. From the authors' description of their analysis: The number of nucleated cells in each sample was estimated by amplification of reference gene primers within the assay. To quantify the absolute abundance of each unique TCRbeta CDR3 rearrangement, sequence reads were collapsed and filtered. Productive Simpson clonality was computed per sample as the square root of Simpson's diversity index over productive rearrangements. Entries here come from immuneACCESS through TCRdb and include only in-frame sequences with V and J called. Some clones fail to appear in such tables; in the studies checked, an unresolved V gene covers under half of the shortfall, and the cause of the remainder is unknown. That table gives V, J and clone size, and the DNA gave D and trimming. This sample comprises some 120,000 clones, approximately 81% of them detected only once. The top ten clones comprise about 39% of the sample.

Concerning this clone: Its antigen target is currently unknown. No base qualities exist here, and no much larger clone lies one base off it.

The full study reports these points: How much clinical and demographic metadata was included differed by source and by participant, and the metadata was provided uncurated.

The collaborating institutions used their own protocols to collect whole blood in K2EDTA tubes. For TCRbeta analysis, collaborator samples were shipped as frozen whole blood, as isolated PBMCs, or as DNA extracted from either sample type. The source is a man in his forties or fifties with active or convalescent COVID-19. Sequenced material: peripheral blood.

Here is the DNA: TGTGCCAGCAGCCCCTCGCTAGCGGGGGGCCTGGCAGATACGCAGTATTTT. Translated, it reads CASSPSLAGGLADTQYF. Here the chain combines TRBV4-2 and TRBJ2-3; 11 central bases correspond to TRBD2. CDR1 and CDR2 (LGHNA, YNFKEQ) derive from the germline V gene. From the cysteine up to the phenylalanine, the CDR3 has a length of 17 residues. The only DNA kept is the CDR3, 51 bases in frame from the first base. The germline V end is reduced by 4 bases and the J end by 4 bases; junction bases left unmatched: 10.